This T cell receptor beta chain was found in a study of CD8+ T cells in alopecia areata. About the study: Treated patients swallowed 5 to 10 mg of oral tofacitinib twice daily.

The germline gives CDR1 SQVTM, CDR2 ANQGSEA. This CDR3 has 13 residues. V gave up 2 bases and J gave up 0 bases, with 7 bases separating them. As for treatment: oral pan-JAK inhibitor, 5-10 mg twice daily. Isolated RNA was reverse transcribed into cDNA used as the sequencing template. Sequenced by immunoSEQ multiplex PCR; TCRdb stores in-frame clones only, minus some. The table shows 150,000 to 200,000 clones, with 50% to 65% occurring only once. In regard to this clone: Its antigen is not known. Other DNA sequences in this sample translate to the same CDR3.

General study results and limits: Many expanded lesional clones persisted in scalp and blood during tofacitinib.

The V gene is TRBV29-1, the J gene TRBJ1-1, with D unresolved. The source material was CD4+ T cells sorted from blood, sampled at week 24, from a patient treated with tofacitinib. The TCR comes from a human donor with alopecia areata. This chain's CDR3 is CSVERQLNTEAFF. For the CDR3, the DNA is TGCAGCGTTGAAAGACAACTGAACACTGAAGCTTTCTTT.